This TCR beta chain was identified in a study of early stage breast cancer tumors. About the study: Average read coverage per sample was 9.5 to 10-fold.

Regarding this clone: Its antigen is undetermined.

Using immunoSEQ multiplex PCR, the repertoire was profiled, and TCRdb retains in-frame clones only, with some absent. Of around 53,000 clones in the sample, 85% to 95% were seen once. Findings and caveats of the study: Tumors had around 2.4-fold higher T cell density than normal breast.

The source material was blood. The clonotype originates from a person aged 70 to 85 with breast cancer.

CDR3 in amino acids: CASSLAGGTNEKLFF. The CDR3 nucleotides read TGTGCCAGCAGCTTAGCCGGGGGTACTAATGAAAAACTGTTTTTT. J is TRBJ1-4 and V is TRBV7-6; D possibly corresponds to TRBD1 (5 bases). V lost 0 bases, J lost 2 bases, and 7 bases lay in between. The germline V gene has CDR1 SGHVS and CDR2 FNYEAQ. The CDR3 length is 15 residues.